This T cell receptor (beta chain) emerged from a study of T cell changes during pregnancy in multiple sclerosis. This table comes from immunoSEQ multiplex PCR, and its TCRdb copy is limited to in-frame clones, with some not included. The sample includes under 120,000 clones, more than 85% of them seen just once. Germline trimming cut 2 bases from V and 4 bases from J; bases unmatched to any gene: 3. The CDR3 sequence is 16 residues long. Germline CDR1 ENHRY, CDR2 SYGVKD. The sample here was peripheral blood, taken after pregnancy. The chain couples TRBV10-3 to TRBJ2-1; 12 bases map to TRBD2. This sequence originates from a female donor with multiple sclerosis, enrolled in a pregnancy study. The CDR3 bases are TGTGCCATCAGTGAGACTAGCGGGGGGCCTTACAATGAGCAGTTCTTC. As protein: CAISETSGGPYNEQFF.